This TCR beta chain was recovered during a study of identical twins. Regarding the study as a whole: Insertions ran lower in abundant cord blood beta clonotypes, though not in memory repertoires. Researchers caution that invariant MAIT and iNKT cells could partly confound zero-insertion analyses.

With regard to this clonotype: Its cognate antigen is unknown.

Germline V CDR1 and CDR2: SGHRS, YFSETQ. The CDR3 consists of 14 residues. The V end was cut by 4 bases, the J end by 5 bases, with 15 bases between. One entry per CDR3 protein, called by TCRdb with MiXCR from the 5' RACE reads. The sample holds 350,000 to 500,000 distinct CDR3 sequences, approximately 17% seen once. The chain has TRBV5-1 and TRBJ2-5; D is undetermined. Sequenced sample: naive T cells sorted from blood. The TCR was taken from a man in his forties or fifties in good health. CDR3 loop: CASSTDGPGETQYF. The DNA for the CDR3 is TGCGCCAGCAGCACGGACGGTCCTGGGGAGACCCAGTACTTC.